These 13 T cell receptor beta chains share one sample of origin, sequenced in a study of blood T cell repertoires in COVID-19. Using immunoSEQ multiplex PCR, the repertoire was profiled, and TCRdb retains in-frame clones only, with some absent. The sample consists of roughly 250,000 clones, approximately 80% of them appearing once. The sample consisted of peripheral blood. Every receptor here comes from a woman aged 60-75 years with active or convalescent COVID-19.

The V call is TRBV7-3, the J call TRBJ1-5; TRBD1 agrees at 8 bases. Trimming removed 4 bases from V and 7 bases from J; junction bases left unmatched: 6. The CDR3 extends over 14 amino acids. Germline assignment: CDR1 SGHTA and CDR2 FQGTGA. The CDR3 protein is CASSSDRVGQPQHF. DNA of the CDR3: TGTGCCAGCAGCTCGGACAGGGTGGGCCAGCCCCAGCATTTT.

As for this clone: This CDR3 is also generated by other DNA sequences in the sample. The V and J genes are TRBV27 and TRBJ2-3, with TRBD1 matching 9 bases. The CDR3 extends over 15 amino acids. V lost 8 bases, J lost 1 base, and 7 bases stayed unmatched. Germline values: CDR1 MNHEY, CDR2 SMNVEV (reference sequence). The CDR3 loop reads CASSFRTGGTDTQYF. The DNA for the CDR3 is TGTGCCAGCTCATTTAGGACAGGGGGCACAGATACGCAGTATTTT.

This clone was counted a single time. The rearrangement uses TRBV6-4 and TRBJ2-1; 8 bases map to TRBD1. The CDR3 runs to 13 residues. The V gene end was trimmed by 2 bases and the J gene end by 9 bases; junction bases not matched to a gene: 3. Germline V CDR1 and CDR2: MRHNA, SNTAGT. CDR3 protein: CASSDLQGGEQFF. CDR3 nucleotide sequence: TGTGCCAGCAGTGACCTACAGGGGGGTGAGCAGTTCTTC.

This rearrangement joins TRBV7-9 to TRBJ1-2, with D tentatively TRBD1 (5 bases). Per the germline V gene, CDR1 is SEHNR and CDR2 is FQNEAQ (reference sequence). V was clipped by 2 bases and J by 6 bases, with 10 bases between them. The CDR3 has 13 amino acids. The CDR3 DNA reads TGTGCCAGCAGCTTAAGGATAGGGGATGGCTACACCTTC. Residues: CASSLRIGDGYTF.

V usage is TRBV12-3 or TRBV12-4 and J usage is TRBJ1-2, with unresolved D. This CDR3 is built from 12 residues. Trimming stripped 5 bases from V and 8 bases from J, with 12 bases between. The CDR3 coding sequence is TGTGCCAGCAGTACTAGACGAGAAGGCTACACCTTC. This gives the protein CASSTRREGYTF.

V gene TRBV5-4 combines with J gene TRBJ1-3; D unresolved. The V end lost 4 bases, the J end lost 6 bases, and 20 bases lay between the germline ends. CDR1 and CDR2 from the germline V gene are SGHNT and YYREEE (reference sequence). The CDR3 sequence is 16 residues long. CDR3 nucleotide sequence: TGTGCCAGCAGCACCCAGACGTACCGTGCGGCAAACACCATATATTTT. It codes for CASSTQTYRAANTIYF. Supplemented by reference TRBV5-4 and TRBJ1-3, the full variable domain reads ETGVTQSPTHLIKTRGQQVTLRCSSQSGHNTVSWYQQALGQGPQFIFQYYREEENGRGNFPPRFSGLQFPNYSSELNVNALELDDSALYLCASSTQTYRAANTIYFGEGSWLTVV.

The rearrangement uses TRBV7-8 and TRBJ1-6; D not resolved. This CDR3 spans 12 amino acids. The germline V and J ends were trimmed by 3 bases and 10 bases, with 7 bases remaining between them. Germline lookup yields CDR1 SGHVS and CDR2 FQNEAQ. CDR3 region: CASSLVESPLHF. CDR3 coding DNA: TGTGCCAGCAGCTTGGTCGAGTCACCCCTCCACTTT.

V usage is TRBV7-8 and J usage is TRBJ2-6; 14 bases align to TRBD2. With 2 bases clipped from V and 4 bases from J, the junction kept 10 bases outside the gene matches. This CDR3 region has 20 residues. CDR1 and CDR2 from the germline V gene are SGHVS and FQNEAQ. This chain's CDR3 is CASSLLGLAGGSLGANVLTF. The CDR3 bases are TGTGCCAGCAGCTTACTTGGACTAGCGGGGGGTTCCCTCGGGGCCAACGTCCTGACTTTC.

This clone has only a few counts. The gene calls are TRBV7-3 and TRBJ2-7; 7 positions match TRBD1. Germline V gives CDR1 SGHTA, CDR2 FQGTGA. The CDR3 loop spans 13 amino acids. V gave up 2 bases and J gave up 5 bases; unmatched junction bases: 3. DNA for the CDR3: TGTGCCAGCAGCTTATCCAGGGGGAACGAGCAGTACTTC. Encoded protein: CASSLSRGNEQYF.

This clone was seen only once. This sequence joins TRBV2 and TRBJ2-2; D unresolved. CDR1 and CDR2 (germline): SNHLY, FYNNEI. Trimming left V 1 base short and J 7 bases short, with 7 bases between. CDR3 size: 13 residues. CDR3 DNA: TGTGCCAGCAGTGAAGGCCGGTTCGGGGAGCTGTTTTTT. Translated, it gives CASSEGRFGELFF.

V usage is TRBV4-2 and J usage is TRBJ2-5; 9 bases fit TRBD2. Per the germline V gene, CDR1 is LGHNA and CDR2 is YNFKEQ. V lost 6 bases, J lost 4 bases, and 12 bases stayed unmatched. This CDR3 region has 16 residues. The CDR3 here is CASSRAGGAEGETQYF. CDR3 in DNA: TGTGCCAGCAGTCGGGCGGGGGGGGCGGAAGGAGAGACCCAGTACTTC.

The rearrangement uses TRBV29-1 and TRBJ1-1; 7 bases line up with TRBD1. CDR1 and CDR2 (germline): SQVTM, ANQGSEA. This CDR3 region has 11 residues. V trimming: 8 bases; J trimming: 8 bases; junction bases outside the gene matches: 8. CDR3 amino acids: CSSVDRREAFF. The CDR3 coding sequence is TGCAGCTCTGTGGACAGGAGGGAAGCTTTCTTT. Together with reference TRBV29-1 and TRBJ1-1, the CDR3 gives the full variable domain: SAVISQKPSRDICQRGTSLTIQCQVDSQVTMMFWYRQQPGQSLTLIATANQGSEATYESGFVIDKFPISRPNLTFSTLTVSNMSPEDSSIYLCSSVDRREAFFGQGTRLTVV.

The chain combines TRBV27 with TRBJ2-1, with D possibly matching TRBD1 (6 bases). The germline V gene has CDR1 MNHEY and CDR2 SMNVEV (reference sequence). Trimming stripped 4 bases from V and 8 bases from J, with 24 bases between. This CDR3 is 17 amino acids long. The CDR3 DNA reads TGTGCCAGCAGTTGGAGGCCCACGGCGAGATCAGGGGATGAGCAGTTCTTC. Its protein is CASSWRPTARSGDEQFF.